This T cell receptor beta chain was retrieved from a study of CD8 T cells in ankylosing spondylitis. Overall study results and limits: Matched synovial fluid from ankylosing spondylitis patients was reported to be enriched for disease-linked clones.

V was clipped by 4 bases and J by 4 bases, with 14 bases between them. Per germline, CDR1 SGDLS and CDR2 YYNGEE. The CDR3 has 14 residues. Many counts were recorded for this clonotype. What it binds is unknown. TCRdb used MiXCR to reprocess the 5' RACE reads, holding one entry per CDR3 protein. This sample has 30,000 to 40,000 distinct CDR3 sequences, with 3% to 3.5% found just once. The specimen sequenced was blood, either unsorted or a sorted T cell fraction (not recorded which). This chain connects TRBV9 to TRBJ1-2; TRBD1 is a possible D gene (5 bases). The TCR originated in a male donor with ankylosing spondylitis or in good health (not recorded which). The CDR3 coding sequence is TGTGCCAGCAGCCCGGGACGGCAAACCTATGGCTACACCTTC. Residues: CASSPGRQTYGYTF. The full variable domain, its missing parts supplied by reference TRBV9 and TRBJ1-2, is DSGVTQTPKHLITATGQRVTLRCSPRSGDLSVYWYQQSLDQGLQFLIQYYNGEERAKGNILERFSAQQFPDLHSELNLSSLELGDSALYFCASSPGRQTYGYTFGSGTRLTVV.